This T cell receptor (beta chain) emerged from a study of metastatic and nonmetastatic thyroid tumors. The CDR3 is made up of 16 amino acids. The germline CDR1 and CDR2 sequences are SGHNT and YYREEE (reference sequence). The V gene lost 2 bases and the J gene lost 2 bases, with 15 bases spanning the gap. TCRdb used MiXCR to call clones anew from the PCR reads. The data contain more than 30,000 clones, approximately 19% of them singletons. The study's findings and limits: When malignant thyroid tumors were compared with benign nodules, TCR beta diversity was reportedly significantly higher in the malignant tumors. This held in both blood and tumor samples.

Concerning this clone itself: Its antigen is undetermined.

Each patient came to thyroid surgery without any prior treatment (of any kind). This TCR derives from a female donor with papillary thyroid cancer or a benign thyroid nodule (not recorded which). Some clones in this sample may be carry-over from other donors' samples. The material sequenced was blood. The rearrangement uses TRBV5-4 and TRBJ2-3, with D hard to call. This CDR3 reads CASSFYEGLPTDTQYF. Written as DNA, the CDR3 is TGTGCCAGCAGCTTCTACGAAGGGTTACCCACAGATACGCAGTATTTT.